This TCR beta chain was captured in a study of response to subunit inactivated influenza vaccine. Whole-study findings and limits: The authors suggested that few new T cells are recruited per seasonal influenza vaccination.

Notes on this clonotype: The target antigen is unknown.

TCRdb recomputed calls from the RT-PCR reads with MiXCR, one row per CDR3 protein. The sample holds over 800,000 distinct CDR3 sequences, around 21% seen once. The CDR3 loop spans 16 amino acids. Trimming removed 2 bases from V and 2 bases from J; junction bases left unmatched: 6. Per germline, CDR1 MNHEY and CDR2 SVGAGI. The clonotype originates from a man in his forties or fifties who received an inactivated influenza vaccine. The sequences come from PBMCs from blood, collected around 5 days after vaccination. This chain connects TRBV6-5 to TRBJ2-7; TRBD2 matches 10 bases. The CDR3, as DNA: TGTGCCAGCAGTTACAACGGACTAGCGGAGACCTACGAGCAGTACTTC. This sequence encodes CASSYNGLAETYEQYF.